Each of the 4 T cell receptor beta chains below was sequenced from the same sample in a study of T cell responses to AZD1222 COVID-19 vaccine. Generated by immunoSEQ multiplex PCR, the TCRdb table keeps only in-frame clones and is missing some. This sample has about 120,000 clones; about nine tenths occur once, and the top ten carry 7.8%. The sequences come from peripheral blood, collected on day 0 of AZD1222 vaccination. These receptors all come from an adult in good health.

V and J are TRBV12-5 and TRBJ1-5; D unclear. Between the trimmed V and J ends, which lost 6 bases and 6 bases, there was a span of 12 bases. Looked up from germline, CDR1 is LGHNT and CDR2 is FRNRAP. The CDR3 consists of 13 residues. CDR3 sequence: CASGSNQAQPQHF. CDR3 sequence (DNA): TGTGCTAGTGGCTCAAATCAGGCTCAGCCCCAGCATTTT.

The rearrangement links TRBV4-1 to TRBJ2-7; no firm D call. Looked up from germline, CDR1 is MGHRA and CDR2 is YSYEKL. This CDR3 has 15 amino acids. Trimming left V 0 bases short and J 3 bases short, with 12 bases between. Here the CDR3 reads CASSQDRPSVYEQYF. For the CDR3, the DNA is TGCGCCAGCAGCCAAGATAGACCCTCCGTCTACGAGCAGTACTTC.

The gene calls are TRBV12-3 or TRBV12-4 and TRBJ1-2; the match to TRBD1 covers 9 bases. V lost 7 bases, J lost 8 bases, and 8 bases stayed unmatched. The CDR3 runs 13 residues. CDR3 in amino acids: CASKPNRGRGYTF. The CDR3 DNA reads as TGTGCCAGCAAACCGAACAGGGGGCGCGGCTACACCTTC.

This chain uses TRBV7-6 with TRBJ1-6; D is unclear. The CDR3 is 15 amino acids. The germline V gene encodes CDR1 SGHVS and CDR2 FNYEAQ. Trimming removed 5 bases at V and 7 bases at J, with 15 bases between. This CDR3 reads CASSARDVRNSPLHF. The CDR3 DNA reads TGTGCCAGCAGCGCTCGGGATGTCAGGAATTCACCCCTCCACTTT.